Shown below are 3 T cell receptor beta chains from a single sample sequenced in a study of radiotherapy plus CTLA-4 blockade in lung cancer. Some clones are missing from TCRdb's copy, which holds only in-frame ones; the method was immunoSEQ multiplex PCR. This table holds about 84,000 clones, about two thirds found once. This sample comprised peripheral blood, obtained from a patient treated with radiotherapy plus ipilimumab. The receptors originated from a human donor with non-small cell lung cancer that progressed on radiotherapy plus ipilimumab.

The rearrangement links TRBV19 to TRBJ2-1, with D uncertain. This CDR3 has 14 amino acids. V shed 1 base and J shed 6 bases, with 10 bases lying between them. Per germline, CDR1 LNHDA and CDR2 SQIVND (reference sequence). DNA of the CDR3: TGTGCCAGTAGTATAGGGAGATCAATCAATGAGCAGTTCTTC. Amino acid sequence: CASSIGRSINEQFF.

This clone occurred a few times. CDR3: CASSFTGGLSTEAFF. CDR3 DNA: TGTGCCAGCAGCTTCACAGGGGGCTTAAGCACTGAAGCTTTCTTT. The rearrangement uses TRBV7-2 and TRBJ1-1; 9 positions match TRBD1. CDR3 size: 15 residues. Germline values: CDR1 SGHTA, CDR2 FQGNSA. V shed 3 bases and J 4 bases; nucleotides not matched to a gene: 6.

This clone turned up a few times. This sequence joins TRBV28 and TRBJ1-4, with 10 positions matching TRBD1. Trimming at V came to 5 bases and at J to 8 bases, leaving 5 bases not matched to a gene. CDR1 is MDHEN and CDR2 is SYDVKM in the germline V gene. The length of the CDR3 is 14 residues. The CDR3: CASSLTGGGEKLFF. The CDR3 nucleotides are TGTGCCAGCAGTCTGACAGGGGGCGGGGAAAAACTGTTTTTT. Together with reference TRBV28 and TRBJ1-4, the CDR3 gives the full variable domain: DVKVTQSSRYLVKRTGEKVFLECVQDMDHENMFWYRQDPGLGLRLIYFSYDVKMKEKGDIPEGYSVSREKKERFSLILESASTNQTSMYLCASSLTGGGEKLFFGSGTQLSVL.